These 6 T cell receptor beta chains were all obtained from the same sample, sequenced in a study of blood T cell repertoires in COVID-19. Using immunoSEQ multiplex PCR, the repertoire was profiled, and TCRdb retains in-frame clones only, with some absent. The sample gives hundreds of thousands of clones, around 87% of which show up once; roughly 1.7% is in the top ten. The specimen sequenced was PBMCs or T cells enriched from blood (not recorded which). The receptor set was obtained from a woman aged 45 to 65 who had recovered from COVID-19.

The genes are TRBV28 and TRBJ2-2; tentative D call: TRBD1 (6 bases). The V end was cut by 4 bases, the J end by 4 bases, with 10 bases between. CDR3 length equals 14 residues. Germline CDR1 reads MDHEN; CDR2 reads SYDVKM. The CDR3 nucleotides read TGTGCCAGCAGTTATGGGACAACCACCGGGGAGCTGTTTTTT. Translating gives CASSYGTTTGELFF.

V is TRBV13 and J is TRBJ1-2; a weak D match, TRBD1 (6 bases). The V end lost 4 bases, the J end lost 3 bases, and 12 bases lay between the germline ends. Germline lookup yields CDR1 PRHDT and CDR2 FYEKMQ (reference sequence). The CDR3 has 14 amino acids. Here the CDR3 reads CASSSDSAYYGYTF. The CDR3 region has the DNA TGTGCCAGCAGCTCGGACAGCGCCTACTATGGCTACACCTTC.

V and J are TRBV19 and TRBJ1-6; the match to TRBD1 covers 7 bases. V shed 8 bases, J shed 0 bases, and the junction held 10 bases outside the gene matches. The length of the CDR3 is 17 residues. CDR1 is LNHDA, CDR2 SQIVND, per germline (reference sequence). This chain's CDR3 is CASRYGTASSYNSPLHF. The CDR3 DNA is TGTGCCAGTCGTTACGGGACAGCGAGCTCCTATAATTCACCCCTCCACTTT.

Only a few counts were recorded for this clone. The V call is TRBV3-1 (or the pseudogene TRBV3-2), the J call TRBJ1-2; 9 bases align to TRBD1. Germline V lookup: CDR1 LGHDT, CDR2 YNNKEL (reference sequence). The CDR3 is made up of 15 amino acids. V lost 5 bases to trimming and J lost 8 bases; unmatched junction nucleotides: 12. The CDR3 spells CASSTRDRVNTGYTF. Written as DNA, the CDR3 is TGTGCCAGCAGCACCCGGGACAGGGTGAATACAGGCTACACCTTC.

The V call is TRBV30, the J call TRBJ1-6; TRBD1 matches at 7 bases. With V trimmed by 5 bases and J by 5 bases, 0 bases remained unmatched. The CDR3 extends over 12 amino acids. Germline values: CDR1 GTSNPN, CDR2 SVGIG (reference sequence). CDR3 sequence reads: CAWGTDNSPLHF. DNA for the CDR3: TGTGCCTGGGGGACAGATAATTCACCCCTCCACTTT.

This clone was seen a few times. The chain joins TRBV7-8 to TRBJ2-7; 10 bases align to TRBD2. The CDR3 has 18 residues. Germline CDR1 SGHVS, CDR2 FQNEAQ. V was pared by 4 bases and J by 3 bases, with 15 bases of the junction left unmatched. Here the CDR3 reads CASSSRAGGPNSDYEQYF. CDR3 in DNA: TGTGCCAGCAGCTCAAGAGCGGGAGGGCCTAATTCGGACTACGAGCAGTACTTC.